The 15 T cell receptor beta chains reported below all come from one sample, sequenced in a study of cytomegalovirus exposure and HLA in healthy donors. Use of 60 Vbeta and 13 Jbeta primers characterized the PCR. TCRdb's table, derived via immunoSEQ multiplex PCR, lists solely in-frame clones and lacks some. The profile shows about 120,000 clones, roughly 82% of them singletons. Sequences were obtained from PBMCs. The receptors originated from a woman under 30 in good health and CMV-seronegative.

This sequence joins TRBV6-4 and TRBJ1-1, with D uncertain. From germline, CDR1 is MRHNA and CDR2 SNTAGT. The CDR3 runs 13 residues. The V gene lost 3 bases and the J gene lost 4 bases, with 9 bases spanning the gap. The CDR3 loop reads CASSEEEGTEAFF. The CDR3 DNA follows: TGTGCCAGCAGTGAAGAGGAGGGCACTGAAGCTTTCTTT.

The chain couples TRBV7-3 to TRBJ1-1, with a possible D match to TRBD1 (5 bases). In germline, CDR1 is SGHTA, CDR2 FQGTGA. Trimming stripped 3 bases from V and 6 bases from J, with 11 bases between. The length of the CDR3 is 13 residues. The CDR3 bases are TGTGCCAGCAGCTTTCAGAAGGGGTCTGAAGCTTTCTTT. Translation: CASSFQKGSEAFF.

With regard to this clone: A junction boundary mismatches the germline segment, possibly from a read error. The V call is TRBV9, the J call TRBJ2-6, with 9 bases that match TRBD1. This CDR3 is built from 24 residues. Per germline, CDR1 SGDLS and CDR2 YYNGEE. Here the CDR3 DNA reads TGTGCCAGCAGCGTATTGCTTGGAGGACTTCGGGGGACAGGGAGATCTGATGGGGCCAACGGCCTGACTTTC. It codes for CASSVLLGGLRGTGRSDGANGLTF. The full variable domain, rest sourced from reference TRBV9 and TRBJ2-6, is DSGVTQTPKHLITATGQRVTLRCSPRSGDLSVYWYQQSLDQGLQFLIQYYNGEERAKGNILERFSAQQFPDLHSELNLSSLELGDSALYFCASSVLLGGLRGTGRSDGANGLTFGAGSRLTVL.

This clone was seen a single time. The V and J genes are TRBV6-1 and TRBJ2-4; the D gene is possibly TRBD2 (6 bases). The CDR3 is made up of 13 amino acids. V gave up 8 bases and J gave up 0 bases, with 8 bases separating them. The V gene's germline CDR1 is MNHNS and CDR2 SASEGT. The CDR3 bases are TGTGCCAGCGACGGGGGAGCCAAAAACATTCAGTACTTC. Amino acid sequence: CASDGGAKNIQYF.

V gene TRBV5-1 combines with J gene TRBJ2-2, with D possibly matching TRBD1 (5 bases). This CDR3 contains 14 residues. The V gene lost 1 base and the J gene lost 1 base, with 5 bases spanning the gap. Germline CDR1 is SGHRS and CDR2 is YFSETQ. CDR3: CASSLRGNTGELFF. In DNA, the CDR3 is TGCGCCAGCAGCTTGAGGGGGAACACCGGGGAGCTGTTTTTT.

This chain joins TRBV7-2 and TRBJ2-1, with TRBD2 matching 11 bases. Germline CDR1 SGHTA, CDR2 FQGNSA. With 6 bases clipped from V and 7 bases from J, the junction kept 14 bases outside the gene matches. The CDR3 runs to 17 residues. The DNA for the CDR3 is TGTGCCAGCAGTCCCTCTCCCCCTAGCGGGAGGTTAAATGAGCAGTTCTTC. It is translated as CASSPSPPSGRLNEQFF.

The chain recombines TRBV2 with TRBJ1-4; 7 bases align to TRBD1. Unmatched junction bases numbered 2, after V lost 4 bases and J lost 0 bases. The length of the CDR3 is 15 residues. CDR1 SNHLY and CDR2 FYNNEI come from the germline V gene. Here the CDR3 reads CASSGDSSTNEKLFF. DNA for the CDR3: TGTGCCAGCAGTGGGGACAGTTCAACTAATGAAAAACTGTTTTTT.

The chain uses TRBV13 and TRBJ1-2; D uncertain. Trimming cost V 6 bases and J 4 bases, with 18 bases left between them. The V gene's germline CDR1 is PRHDT and CDR2 FYEKMQ (reference sequence). This CDR3 region has 15 residues. The CDR3: CASSLPPGEPYGYTF. CDR3 nucleotides: TGTGCCAGCAGTTTACCGCCTGGAGAGCCCTATGGCTACACCTTC. The variable domain in full, with the rest retrieved from reference TRBV13 and TRBJ1-2, is AAGVIQSPRHLIKEKRETATLKCYPIPRHDTVYWYQQGPGQDPQFLISFYEKMQSDKGSIPDRFSAQQFSDYHSELNMSSLELGDSALYFCASSLPPGEPYGYTFGSGTRLTVV.

The rearrangement links TRBV9 to TRBJ1-4; D is unresolved. V was clipped by 1 base and J by 0 bases, with 7 bases between them. This CDR3 has 15 amino acids. Germline V CDR1 and CDR2: SGDLS, YYNGEE. The CDR3 is CASSVRGATNEKLFF. CDR3 DNA: TGTGCCAGCAGCGTAAGAGGTGCAACTAATGAAAAACTGTTTTTT.

The chain couples TRBV18 to TRBJ1-4; 7 bases agree with TRBD1. V shed 4 bases and J 4 bases; nucleotides not matched to a gene: 3. Germline loops: CDR1 KGHSH, CDR2 LQKENI. This CDR3 region has 14 residues. The CDR3 nucleotides are TGTGCCAGCTCACAGACAGGGAATAATGAAAAACTGTTTTTT. Encoded protein: CASSQTGNNEKLFF.

J is TRBJ1-5 and V is TRBV2; no clear D. The CDR3 contains 15 residues. V lost 1 base and J 6 bases, leaving 13 bases between the germline ends. The germline V gene encodes CDR1 SNHLY and CDR2 FYNNEI. The CDR3 nucleotides are TGTGCCAGCAGTGAAGAGGGAGGGCTGAGTCAGCCCCAGCATTTT. It yields the protein CASSEEGGLSQPQHF.

The V call is TRBV6-6, the J call TRBJ2-1, with D possibly being TRBD2 (6 bases). The CDR3 runs to 15 residues. The germline V gene has CDR1 MNHNY and CDR2 SVGAGI (reference sequence). The V end lost 1 base, the J end lost 8 bases, and 15 bases lay between the germline ends. CDR3 nucleotide sequence: TGTGCCAGCAGTTACTGGGACCCGCGGGGCGATGAGCAGTTCTTC. Translation: CASSYWDPRGDEQFF.

The chain links TRBV4-1 to TRBJ1-1; D unresolved. Germline CDR1 and CDR2: MGHRA and YSYEKL. CDR3 size: 15 residues. With 4 bases removed from V and 0 bases from J, the gap between germline ends came to 12 bases. The CDR3 DNA is TGCGCCAGCAGCCCCTCGGCGGTTATGAACACTGAAGCTTTCTTT. It translates to CASSPSAVMNTEAFF.

CDR3 sequence: CASSHDSYNEQFF. The CDR3 DNA is TGTGCCAGCTCGCACGACAGCTACAATGAGCAGTTCTTC. V is TRBV18 and J is TRBJ2-1; a weak D match, TRBD1 (5 bases). The V and J ends lost 6 bases and 3 bases respectively, with 9 bases between them. This CDR3 contains 13 residues. CDR1 and CDR2 (germline): KGHSH, LQKENI.

V is TRBV5-1 and J is TRBJ2-5; 9 bases align to TRBD2. This CDR3 has 15 amino acids. The germline CDR1 and CDR2 sequences are SGHRS and YFSETQ. V lost 0 bases and J lost 4; bases outside the gene matches: 4. The CDR3 DNA sequence: TGCGCCAGCAGCTTGGTGGCGGGAGGGCCAGAGACCCAGTACTTC. The encoded protein is CASSLVAGGPETQYF.